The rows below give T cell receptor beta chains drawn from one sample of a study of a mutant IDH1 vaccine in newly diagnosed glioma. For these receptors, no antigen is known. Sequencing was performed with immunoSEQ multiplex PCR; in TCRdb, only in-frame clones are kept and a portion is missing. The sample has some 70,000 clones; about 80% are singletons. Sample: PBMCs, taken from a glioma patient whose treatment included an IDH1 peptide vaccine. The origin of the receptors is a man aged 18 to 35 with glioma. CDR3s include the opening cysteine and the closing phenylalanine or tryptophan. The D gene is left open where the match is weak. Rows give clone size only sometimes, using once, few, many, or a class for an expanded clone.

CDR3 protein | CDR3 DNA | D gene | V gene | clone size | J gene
CASGTGGRVASLNTEAFF | TGTGCCAGCGGGACAGGGGGAAGAGTCGCCTCCCTGAACACTGAAGCTTTCTTT | TRBD1 | TRBV2 | . | TRBJ1-1
CAVGRIGSNQPQHF | TGTGCCGTGGGTCGAATAGGGAGCAATCAGCCCCAGCATTTT | . | TRBV7-9 | . | TRBJ1-5
CASQRGDTGELFF | TGCGCCAGCCAGCGGGGGGACACCGGGGAGCTGTTTTTT | TRBD2 | TRBV5-1 | . | TRBJ2-2
CASSGQGPYNEQFF | TGTGCCAGCAGTGGACAGGGACCCTACAATGAGCAGTTCTTC | TRBD1 | TRBV25-1 | . | TRBJ2-1
CASSPDRINTEAFF | TGTGCCAGCAGTCCAGACAGGATAAACACTGAAGCTTTCTTT | . | TRBV28 | . | TRBJ1-1
CASSPKTSGRGRGETQYF | TGTGCCAGCAGCCCCAAGACTAGCGGGAGAGGACGGGGGGAGACCCAGTACTTC | TRBD2 | TRBV9 | . | TRBJ2-5
CATSRGAGGIYEQYF | TGTGCCACCAGCAGAGGGGCAGGGGGCATCTACGAGCAGTACTTC | TRBD1 | TRBV15 | . | TRBJ2-7
CASRGTSQEQYF | TGTGCCAGCAGAGGGACTAGCCAAGAGCAGTACTTC | TRBD2 | TRBV7-2 | . | TRBJ2-7
CASSLTGAGANVLTF | TGTGCCAGCAGCCTCACAGGGGCCGGGGCCAACGTCCTGACTTTC | TRBD1 | TRBV7-2 | . | TRBJ2-6
CASSFGGSPDTQYF | TGCGCCAGCAGCTTTGGGGGAAGTCCAGATACGCAGTATTTT | . | TRBV5-1 | . | TRBJ2-3
CASSLGGRGYEQYF | TGTGCCAGCAGTTTGGGGGGTCGGGGCTACGAGCAGTACTTC | . | TRBV27 | . | TRBJ2-7
CASSLEGTGSTDTQYF | TGTGCCAGCAGCTTGGAAGGGACAGGGAGCACAGATACGCAGTATTTT | TRBD1 | TRBV7-9 | . | TRBJ2-3
CASSLDPETQYF | TGTGCCAGCAGCTTAGATCCTGAGACGCAGTATTTT | . | TRBV13 | . | TRBJ2-3
CASSQSVGEPSGYTF | TGCGCCAGCAGCCAATCGGTAGGGGAACCGTCTGGCTACACCTTC | . | TRBV4-1 | many | TRBJ1-2
CASSVSTQSENEQFF | TGTGCCAGCAGCGTTAGTACCCAAAGTGAGAATGAGCAGTTCTTC | . | TRBV9 | once | TRBJ2-1
CASSLAGQVFRNTEAFF | TGTGCCAGCAGCTTAGCGGGGCAGGTCTTTCGGAACACTGAAGCTTTCTTT | . | TRBV7-9 | . | TRBJ1-1
CASSPTGDPSHEQYF | TGTGCCAGCTCACCGACCGGGGACCCGAGCCACGAGCAGTACTTC | . | TRBV18 | . | TRBJ2-7
CASSLGQGARGEQFF | TGTGCCAGCAGCCTTGGACAGGGGGCGCGGGGTGAGCAGTTCTTC | TRBD1 | TRBV6-5 | . | TRBJ2-1
CASSLEGGAANEKLFF | TGTGCCAGCAGCTTAGAAGGGGGCGCGGCTAATGAAAAACTGTTTTTT | TRBD1 | TRBV7-2 | . | TRBJ1-4
CSVKDRGAGELFF | TGCAGCGTCAAGGACAGGGGGGCCGGGGAGCTGTTTTTT | TRBD1 | TRBV29-1 | . | TRBJ2-2
CSARTGHEQYF | TGCAGTGCCAGGACAGGGCACGAGCAGTACTTC | TRBD1 | TRBV20-1 | . | TRBJ2-7
CASRRGGGSEAFF | TGTGCCAGCCGGCGAGGGGGAGGGTCTGAAGCTTTCTTT | . | TRBV7-2 | . | TRBJ1-1